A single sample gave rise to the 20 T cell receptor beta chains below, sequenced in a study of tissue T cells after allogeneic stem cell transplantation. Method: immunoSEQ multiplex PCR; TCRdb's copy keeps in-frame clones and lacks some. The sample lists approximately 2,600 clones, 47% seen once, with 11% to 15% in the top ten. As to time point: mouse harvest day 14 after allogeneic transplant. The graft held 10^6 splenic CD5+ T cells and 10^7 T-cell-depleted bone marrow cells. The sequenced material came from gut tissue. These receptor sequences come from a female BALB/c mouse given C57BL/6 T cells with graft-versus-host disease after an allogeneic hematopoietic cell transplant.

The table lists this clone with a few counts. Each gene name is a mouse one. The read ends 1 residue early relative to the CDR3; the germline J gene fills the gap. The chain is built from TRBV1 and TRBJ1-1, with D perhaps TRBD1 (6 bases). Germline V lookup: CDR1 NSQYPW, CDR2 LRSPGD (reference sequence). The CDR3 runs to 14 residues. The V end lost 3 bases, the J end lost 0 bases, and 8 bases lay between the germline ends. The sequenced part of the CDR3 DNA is TGCACCTGCAGTGCCCGGACAGCAAACACAGAAGTCTTC. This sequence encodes CTCSARTANTEVF. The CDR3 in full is CTCSARTANTEVFF.

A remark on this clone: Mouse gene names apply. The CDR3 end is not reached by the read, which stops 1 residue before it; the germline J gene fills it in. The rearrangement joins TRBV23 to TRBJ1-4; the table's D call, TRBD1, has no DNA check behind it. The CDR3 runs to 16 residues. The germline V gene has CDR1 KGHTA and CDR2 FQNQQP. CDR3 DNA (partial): TGCTCCAGCAGTCAATCGGGGGGACAGTCCAACGAAAGATTATTT. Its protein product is CSSSQSGGQSNERLF. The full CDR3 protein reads CSSSQSGGQSNERLFF.

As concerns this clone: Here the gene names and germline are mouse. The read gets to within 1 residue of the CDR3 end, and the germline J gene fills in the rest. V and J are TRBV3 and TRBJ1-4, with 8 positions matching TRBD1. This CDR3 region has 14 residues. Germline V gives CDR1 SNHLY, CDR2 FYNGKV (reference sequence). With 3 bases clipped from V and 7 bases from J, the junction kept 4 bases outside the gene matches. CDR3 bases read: TGTGCCAGCAGCTTCTCAGGGGGCGGCGAAAGATTATTT. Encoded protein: CASSFSGGGERLF. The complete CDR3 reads CASSFSGGGERLFF.

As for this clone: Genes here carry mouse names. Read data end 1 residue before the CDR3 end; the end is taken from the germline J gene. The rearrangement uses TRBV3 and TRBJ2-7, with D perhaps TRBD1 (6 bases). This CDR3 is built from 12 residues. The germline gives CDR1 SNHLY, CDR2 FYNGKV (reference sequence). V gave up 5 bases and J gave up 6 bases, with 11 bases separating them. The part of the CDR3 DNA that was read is TGTGCCAGCAGCCAGGGACATTCTGAACAGTAC. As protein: CASSQGHSEQY. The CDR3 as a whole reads CASSQGHSEQYF. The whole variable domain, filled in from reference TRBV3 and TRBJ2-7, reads GPKVLQIPSHQIIDMGQMVTLNCDPVSNHLYFYWYKQILGQQMEFLVNFYNGKVMEKSKLFKDQFSVERPDGSYFTLKIQPTALEDSAVYFCASSQGHSEQYFGPGTRLTVL.

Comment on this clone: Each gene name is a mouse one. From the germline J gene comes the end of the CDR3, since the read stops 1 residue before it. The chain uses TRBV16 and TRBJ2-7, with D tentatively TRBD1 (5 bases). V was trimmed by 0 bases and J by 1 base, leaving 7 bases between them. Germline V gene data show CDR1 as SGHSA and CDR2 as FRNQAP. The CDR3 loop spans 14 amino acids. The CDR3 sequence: CASSLDRTSYEQYF. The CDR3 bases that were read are TGTGCAAGCAGCTTAGACCGGACATCCTATGAACAGTAC.

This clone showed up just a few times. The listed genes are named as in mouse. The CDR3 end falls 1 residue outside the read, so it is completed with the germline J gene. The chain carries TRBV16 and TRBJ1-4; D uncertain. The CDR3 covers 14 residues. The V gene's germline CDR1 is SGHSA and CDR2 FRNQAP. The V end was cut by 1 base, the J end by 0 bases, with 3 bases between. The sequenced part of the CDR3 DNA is TGTGCAAGCAGCTTAGGGGTTTCCAACGAAAGATTATTT. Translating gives CASSLGVSNERLF. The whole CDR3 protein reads CASSLGVSNERLFF.

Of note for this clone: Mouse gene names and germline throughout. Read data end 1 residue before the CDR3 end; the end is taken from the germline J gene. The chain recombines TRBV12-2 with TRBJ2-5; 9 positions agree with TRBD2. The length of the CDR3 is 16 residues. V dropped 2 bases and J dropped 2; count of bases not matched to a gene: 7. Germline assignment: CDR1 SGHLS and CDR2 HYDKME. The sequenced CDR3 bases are TGTGCCAGCTCTCCTCGCTGGGGGGGGCGCCAAGACACCCAGTAC. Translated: CASSPRWGGRQDTQY. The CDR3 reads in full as CASSPRWGGRQDTQYF.

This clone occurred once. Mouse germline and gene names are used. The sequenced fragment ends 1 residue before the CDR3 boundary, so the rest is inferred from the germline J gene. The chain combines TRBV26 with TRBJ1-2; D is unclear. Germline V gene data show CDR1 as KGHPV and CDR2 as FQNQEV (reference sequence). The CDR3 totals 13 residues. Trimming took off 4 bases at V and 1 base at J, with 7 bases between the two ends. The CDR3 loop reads CASSRYINSDYTF. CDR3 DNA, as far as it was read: TGTGCCAGCAGTCGGTACATAAACTCCGACTACACC.

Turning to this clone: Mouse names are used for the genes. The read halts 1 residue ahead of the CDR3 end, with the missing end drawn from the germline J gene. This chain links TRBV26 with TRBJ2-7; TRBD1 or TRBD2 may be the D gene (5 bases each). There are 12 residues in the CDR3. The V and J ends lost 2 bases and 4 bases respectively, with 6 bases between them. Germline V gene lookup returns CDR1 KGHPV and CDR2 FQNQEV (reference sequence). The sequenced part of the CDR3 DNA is TGTGCCAGCAGTCTGGGGGGATATGAACAGTAC. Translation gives CASSLGGYEQY. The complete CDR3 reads CASSLGGYEQYF.

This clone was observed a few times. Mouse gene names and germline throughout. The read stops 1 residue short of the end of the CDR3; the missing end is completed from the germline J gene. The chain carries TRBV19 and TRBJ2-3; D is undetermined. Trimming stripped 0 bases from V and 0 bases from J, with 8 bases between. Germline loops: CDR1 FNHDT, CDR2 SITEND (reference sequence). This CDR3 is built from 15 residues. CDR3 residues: CASSIGQTSAETLYF. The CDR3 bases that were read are TGTGCCAGCAGTATAGGACAAACTAGTGCAGAAACGCTGTAT.

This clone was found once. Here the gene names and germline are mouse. The sequenced part of the CDR3 DNA is TGTGCAAGCAGCTTAAACAGTGCAGAAACGCTGTAT. Translating it yields CASSLNSAETLY. The complete CDR3 protein is CASSLNSAETLYF. The V gene is TRBV16, the J gene TRBJ2-3, with no clear D. The read gets to within 1 residue of the CDR3 end, and the germline J gene fills in the rest. CDR3 size: 13 residues. Between the trimmed V and J ends, which lost 2 bases and 0 bases, there was a span of 3 bases. Per the germline V gene, CDR1 is SGHSA and CDR2 is FRNQAP.

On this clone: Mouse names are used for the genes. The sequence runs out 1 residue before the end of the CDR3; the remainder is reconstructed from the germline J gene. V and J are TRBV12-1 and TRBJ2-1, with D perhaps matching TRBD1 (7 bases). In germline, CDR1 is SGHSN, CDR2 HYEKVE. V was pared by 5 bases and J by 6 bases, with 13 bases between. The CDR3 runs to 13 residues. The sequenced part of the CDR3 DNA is TGTGCCAGCTGGAGGGGGCGCACTGCTGAGCAGTTC. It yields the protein CASWRGRTAEQF. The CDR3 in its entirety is CASWRGRTAEQFF.

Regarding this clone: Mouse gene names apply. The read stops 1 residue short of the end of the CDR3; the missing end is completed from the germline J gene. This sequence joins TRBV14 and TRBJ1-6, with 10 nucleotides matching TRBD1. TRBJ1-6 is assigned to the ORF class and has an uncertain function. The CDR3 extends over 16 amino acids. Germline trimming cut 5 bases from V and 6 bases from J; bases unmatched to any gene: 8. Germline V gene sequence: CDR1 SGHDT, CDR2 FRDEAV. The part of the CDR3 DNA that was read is TGTGCCAGCAGAGCCGGGACAGGGGAGGGTAATTCGCCCCTCTAC. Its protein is CASRAGTGEGNSPLY. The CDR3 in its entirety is CASRAGTGEGNSPLYF.

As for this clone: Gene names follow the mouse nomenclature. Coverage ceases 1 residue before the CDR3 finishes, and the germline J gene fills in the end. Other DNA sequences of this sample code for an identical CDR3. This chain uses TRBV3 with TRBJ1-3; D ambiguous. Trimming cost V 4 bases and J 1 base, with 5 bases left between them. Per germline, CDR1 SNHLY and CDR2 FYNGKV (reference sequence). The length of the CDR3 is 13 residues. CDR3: CASSSNSGNTLYF. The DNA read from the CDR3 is TGTGCCAGCAGCTCAAACTCTGGAAATACGCTCTAT.

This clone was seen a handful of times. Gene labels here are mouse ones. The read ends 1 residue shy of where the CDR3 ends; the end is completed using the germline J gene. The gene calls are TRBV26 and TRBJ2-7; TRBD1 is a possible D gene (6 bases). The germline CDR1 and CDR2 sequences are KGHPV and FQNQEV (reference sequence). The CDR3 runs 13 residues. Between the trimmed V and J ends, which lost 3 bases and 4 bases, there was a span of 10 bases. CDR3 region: CASSLGQPYEQYF. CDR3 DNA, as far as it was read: TGTGCCAGCAGTCTAGGACAGCCTTATGAACAGTAC.

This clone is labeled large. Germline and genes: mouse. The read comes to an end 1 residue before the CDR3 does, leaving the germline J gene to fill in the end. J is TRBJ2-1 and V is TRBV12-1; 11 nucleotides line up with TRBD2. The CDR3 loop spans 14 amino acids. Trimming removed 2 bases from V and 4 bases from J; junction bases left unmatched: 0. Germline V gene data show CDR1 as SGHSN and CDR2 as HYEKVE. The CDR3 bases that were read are TGTGCCAGCTCTCGGGACTGGGGGTATGCTGAGCAGTTC. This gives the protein CASSRDWGYAEQF. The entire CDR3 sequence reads CASSRDWGYAEQFF. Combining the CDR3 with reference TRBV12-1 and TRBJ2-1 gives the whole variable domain DSGVVQSPRHIIKEKGGRSVLTCIPISGHSNVVWYQQTLGKELKFLIQHYEKVERDKGFLPSRFSVQQFDDYHSEMNMSALELEDSAMYFCASSRDWGYAEQFFGPGTRLTVL.

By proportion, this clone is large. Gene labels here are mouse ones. CDR3 residues: CASSLLRSSYEQYF. The sequenced CDR3 bases are TGTGCCAGCAGTCTGTTGAGGAGCTCCTATGAACAGTAC. The chain joins TRBV24 to TRBJ2-7; D remains unclear. The observed sequence ends 1 residue before the CDR3 terminus, with the missing tail filled in from the germline J gene. Trimming removed 1 base at V and 0 bases at J, with 7 bases between. Looked up from germline, CDR1 is KGHTA and CDR2 is FRNEEI. The CDR3 is 14 residues long.

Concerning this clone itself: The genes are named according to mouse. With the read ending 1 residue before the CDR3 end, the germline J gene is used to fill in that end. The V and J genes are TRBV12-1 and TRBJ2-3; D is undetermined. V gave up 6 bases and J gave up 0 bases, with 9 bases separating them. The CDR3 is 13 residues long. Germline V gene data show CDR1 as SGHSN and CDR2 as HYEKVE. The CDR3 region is CASRRNSAETLYF. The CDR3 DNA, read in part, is TGTGCCAGCCGCAGAAATAGTGCAGAAACGCTGTAT.

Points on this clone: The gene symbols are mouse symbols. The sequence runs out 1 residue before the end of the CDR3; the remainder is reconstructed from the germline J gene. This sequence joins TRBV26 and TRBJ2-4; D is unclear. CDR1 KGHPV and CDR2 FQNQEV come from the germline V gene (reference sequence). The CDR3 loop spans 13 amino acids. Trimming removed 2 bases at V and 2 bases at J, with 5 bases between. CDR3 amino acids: CASSLNNQNTLYF. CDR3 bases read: TGTGCCAGCAGTCTGAACAATCAAAACACCTTGTAC.

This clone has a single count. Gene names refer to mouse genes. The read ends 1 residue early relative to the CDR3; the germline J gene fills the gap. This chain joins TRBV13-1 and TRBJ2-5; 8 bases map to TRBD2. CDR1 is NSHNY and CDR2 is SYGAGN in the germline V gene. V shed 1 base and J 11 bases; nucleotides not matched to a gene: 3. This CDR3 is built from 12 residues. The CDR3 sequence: CASSDHWGLQYF. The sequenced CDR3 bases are TGTGCCAGCAGTGATCACTGGGGGCTCCAGTAC.